The rows below give T cell receptor beta chains drawn from one sample of a study of beta chain features in type 1 diabetes. Method: immunoSEQ multiplex PCR; TCRdb's copy keeps in-frame clones and lacks some. The sample lists roughly 150,000 clones, under 9.5% occurring once. Material for sequencing was central memory CD4+ T cells from blood. The receptors originated from a man aged 18 to 30 with type 1 diabetes. Both conserved end residues are part of each CDR3.

TRBV15	CATSRAGDLRTEAFF
TRBV7-9	CASSGPAGDRELFF
TRBV18	CASSPDGGTSYNEQFF
TRBV4-1	CASSETSGANTGELFF
TRBV2	CASRLDRGGNTIYF
TRBV10-3	CAISDSSGQETQYF
TRBV9	CASSRNPGTGANEQYF
TRBV6-5	CASSYQGDTQYF
TRBV7-6	CASSLMGPASSYEQYF
TRBV21-1	CASKGQGFRYHNSPLHF